This TCR beta chain came from a study of blood T cell repertoires in COVID-19. Measured with immunoSEQ multiplex PCR; TCRdb has only the in-frame clones, and not every one. The sample shows around 250,000 clones, approximately 85% of them seen only once. J was trimmed by 2 bases and V by 5 bases; bases with no gene match: 8. The CDR3 is made up of 16 amino acids. Germline V gene sequence: CDR1 MDHEN, CDR2 SYDVKM. The gene calls are TRBV28 and TRBJ1-3; 8 bases map to TRBD1. The sequenced sample was PBMCs or T cells enriched from blood (not recorded which). The clonotype originates from a woman between 45 and 65 years old who had recovered from COVID-19. CDR3 protein: CASSTDRGRAGNTIYF. CDR3 in DNA: TGTGCCAGCAGTACAGACAGGGGCAGAGCTGGAAACACCATATATTTT.